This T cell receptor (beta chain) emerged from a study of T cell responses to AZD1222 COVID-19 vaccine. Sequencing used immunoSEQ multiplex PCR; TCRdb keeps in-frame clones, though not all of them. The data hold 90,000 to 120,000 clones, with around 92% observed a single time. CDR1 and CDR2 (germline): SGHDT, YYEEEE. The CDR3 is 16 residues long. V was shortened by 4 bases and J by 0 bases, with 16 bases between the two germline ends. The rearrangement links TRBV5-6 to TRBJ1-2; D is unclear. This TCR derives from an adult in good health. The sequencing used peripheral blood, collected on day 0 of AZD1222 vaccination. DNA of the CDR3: TGTGCCAGCAGCCCCCTAGGGCAGGCGACTAACTATGGCTACACCTTC. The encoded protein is CASSPLGQATNYGYTF.